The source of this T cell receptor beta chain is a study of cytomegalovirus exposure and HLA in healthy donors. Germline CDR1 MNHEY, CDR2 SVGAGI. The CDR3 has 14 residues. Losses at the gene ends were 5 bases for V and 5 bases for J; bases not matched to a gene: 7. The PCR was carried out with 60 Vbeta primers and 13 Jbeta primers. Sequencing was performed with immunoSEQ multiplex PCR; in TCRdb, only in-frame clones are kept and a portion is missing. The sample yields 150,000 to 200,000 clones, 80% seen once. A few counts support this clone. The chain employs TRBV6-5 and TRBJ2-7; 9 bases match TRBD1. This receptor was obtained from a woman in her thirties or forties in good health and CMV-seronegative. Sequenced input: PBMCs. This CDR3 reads CASSPDRGNNEQYF. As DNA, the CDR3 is TGTGCCAGCAGTCCGGACAGGGGTAACAACGAGCAGTACTTC.